These 23 T cell receptor beta chains were all obtained from the same sample, sequenced in a study of shared clonotypes between healthy human individuals (dated by TCRdb to the early 2020s). The library was generated by the immunoSEQ multiplex PCR assay. Drawn from immuneACCESS, this table holds only the in-frame rearrangements with V and J called that TCRdb kept. Clones are partly lost; checked studies trace under half to an unresolved V gene and leave the rest unexplained. This sample is represented by hundreds of thousands of clones; roughly 79% of them were singletons. The biggest ten clones account for more than 10% of the sample. The specimen was PBMCs. The receptors were gathered from a woman between 40 and 50 years old in good health. Some clones in this sample may be carry-over from other donors' samples.

The gene calls are TRBV27 and TRBJ1-1; D might be TRBD1 (5 bases). The V gene's germline CDR1 is MNHEY and CDR2 SMNVEV (reference sequence). V was trimmed by 2 bases and J by 0 bases, leaving 16 bases between them. The CDR3 consists of 17 residues. The DNA of the CDR3 is TGTGCCAGCAGTTTAAGGGGTGAGGGGTTCATGAACACTGAAGCTTTCTTT. The encoded protein is CASSLRGEGFMNTEAFF.

The J gene is TRBJ1-2, the V gene TRBV5-1; weak D call: TRBD1 (5 bases). From germline, CDR1 is SGHRS and CDR2 YFSETQ. CDR3 length equals 18 residues. The V and J ends lost 1 base and 0 bases respectively, with 19 bases between them. The CDR3 nucleotides read TGCGCCAGCAGCTTGTTGGGTTTTGGGGCGAACCCTAACTATGGCTACACCTTC. Encoded protein: CASSLLGFGANPNYGYTF.

The rearrangement links TRBV7-9 to TRBJ1-5; tentative D call: TRBD1 (5 bases). The CDR3 consists of 13 residues. CDR1 and CDR2 from the germline V gene are SEHNR and FQNEAQ (reference sequence). Trimming took 5 bases from V and 7 from J, leaving 12 bases between them. CDR3 sequence (DNA): TGTGCCAGCAGCCTCGGGGGTGGACAGCCCCAGCATTTT. Encoded protein: CASSLGGGQPQHF.

This clone was counted many times. The chain uses TRBV27 and TRBJ2-3, with a possible D match to TRBD1 (6 bases). The V gene lost 6 bases and the J gene lost 4 bases, with 11 bases spanning the gap. CDR3 size: 13 residues. CDR1 and CDR2 from the germline V gene are MNHEY and SMNVEV (reference sequence). CDR3 loop: CASRYHRADTQYF. The CDR3 region has the DNA TGTGCCAGCAGGTATCACAGGGCAGATACGCAGTATTTT.

The chain links TRBV5-6 to TRBJ2-6; the match to TRBD2 covers 7 bases. V lost 1 base to trimming and J lost 1 base; unmatched junction nucleotides: 11. The CDR3 totals 19 residues. CDR1 is SGHDT and CDR2 is YYEEEE in the germline V gene. CDR3 residues: CASSLFLRTSGSGANVLTF. In DNA, the CDR3 is TGTGCCAGCAGCTTGTTCCTCAGGACTAGTGGTTCTGGGGCCAACGTCCTGACTTTC.

This clone was detected only a few times. The chain joins TRBV11-2 to TRBJ2-5; D is unresolved. This CDR3 is built from 13 residues. Trimming took 3 bases from V and 5 from J, leaving 10 bases between them. Per the germline V gene, CDR1 is SGHAT and CDR2 is FQNNGV. The CDR3, as DNA: TGTGCCAGCAGCTTTGGGTCCGGGGAGACCCAGTACTTC. The encoded protein is CASSFGSGETQYF.

This clone showed up just a few times. The chain couples TRBV19 to TRBJ1-5; D not resolved. From germline, CDR1 is LNHDA and CDR2 SQIVND (reference sequence). This CDR3 region has 13 residues. V lost 0 bases to trimming and J lost 14 bases, with 14 bases between them. The CDR3 DNA reads as TGTGCCAGTAGTATAGATACCGGAGTAAAGGAGCATTTT. Protein: CASSIDTGVKEHF.

V and J are TRBV27 and TRBJ2-5; 13 nucleotides match TRBD2. Per germline, CDR1 MNHEY and CDR2 SMNVEV (reference sequence). The CDR3 extends over 17 amino acids. J lost 1 base, V lost 2 bases, and 4 bases had no gene match. The CDR3 here is CASSLRGTSGVQETQYF. Here the CDR3 DNA reads TGTGCCAGCAGTTTAAGAGGGACTAGCGGGGTCCAAGAGACCCAGTACTTC.

The rearrangement joins TRBV19 to TRBJ1-1, with no clear D. The CDR3 sequence is 11 residues long. Deletions cut 7 bases from V and 7 bases from J, with 10 bases between. CDR1 and CDR2 from the germline V gene are LNHDA and SQIVND (reference sequence). CDR3 sequence reads: CASTQEIEAFF. CDR3 DNA sequence: TGTGCCAGTACCCAGGAAATTGAAGCTTTCTTT.

To note about this clone: Other DNA sequences from this sample encode an identical CDR3 as well. The J gene is TRBJ2-5, the V gene TRBV19, with 12 bases lining up with TRBD2. The germline V gene encodes CDR1 LNHDA and CDR2 SQIVND (reference sequence). The CDR3 loop spans 15 amino acids. The ends lost 4 bases at V and 2 bases at J; junction bases unmatched: 2. CDR3 sequence (DNA): TGTGCCAGTAGTAGGACTAGCGGGGCGCAAGAGACCCAGTACTTC. Its protein product is CASSRTSGAQETQYF. The variable domain in full, with the rest retrieved from reference TRBV19 and TRBJ2-5, is DGGITQSPKYLFRKEGQNVTLSCEQNLNHDAMYWYRQDPGQGLRLIYYSQIVNDFQKGDIAEGYSVSREKKESFPLTVTSAQKNPTAFYLCASSRTSGAQETQYFGPGTRLLVL.

The rearrangement uses TRBV18 and TRBJ1-1; D is unresolved. The CDR3 contains 14 residues. The germline gives CDR1 KGHSH, CDR2 LQKENI. V was cut by 1 base and J by 6 bases, with 12 bases left in between. In DNA, the CDR3 is TGTGCCAGCTCACCACGGCAGGTAGTCGCTGAAGCTTTCTTT. Protein: CASSPRQVVAEAFF.

CDR3 nucleotide sequence: TGTGCCAGCAGTCAGTACAGGGACGGTCAGCCCCAGCATTTT. Residues: CASSQYRDGQPQHF. V gene TRBV6-5 combines with J gene TRBJ1-5; weak D call: TRBD1 (6 bases). CDR3 length: 14 amino acids. The germline gives CDR1 MNHEY, CDR2 SVGAGI. V was clipped by 5 bases and J by 6 bases, with 14 bases between them.

The sample holds one count of this clone. The chain uses TRBV25-1 and TRBJ2-1; a possible D gene is TRBD2 (6 bases). Per the germline V gene, CDR1 is MGHDK and CDR2 is SYGVNS. The CDR3 runs 15 residues. The V gene lost 7 bases and the J gene lost 4 bases, with 17 bases spanning the gap. DNA of the CDR3: TGTGCCAGCACCGATTCGGGGGACCCGTACAATGAGCAGTTCTTC. Its protein is CASTDSGDPYNEQFF. The full variable domain, rest sourced from reference TRBV25-1 and TRBJ2-1, is EADIYQTPRYLVIGTGKKITLECSQTMGHDKMYWYQQDPGMELHLIHYSYGVNSTEKGDLSSESTVSRIRTEHFPLTLESARPSHTSQYLCASTDSGDPYNEQFFGPGTRLTVL.

This chain connects TRBV2 to TRBJ1-1; D possibly corresponds to TRBD1 (5 bases). V shed 1 base and J shed 5 bases, with 11 bases lying between them. The CDR3 length is 14 residues. Germline loops: CDR1 SNHLY, CDR2 FYNNEI. DNA of the CDR3: TGTGCCAGCAGTGAAGGTAGGGGTCGGACTGAAGCTTTCTTT. It specifies CASSEGRGRTEAFF.

The V and J genes are TRBV27 and TRBJ1-1; no clear D. Trimming cost V 8 bases and J 7 bases, with 14 bases left between them. CDR1 and CDR2 from the germline V gene are MNHEY and SMNVEV (reference sequence). The CDR3 runs 12 residues. The CDR3 is CASAPRAGEAFF. The CDR3 DNA is TGTGCCAGCGCCCCCCGCGCCGGTGAAGCTTTCTTT.

This clone was recorded once. The chain employs TRBV7-2 and TRBJ2-7; 7 bases fit TRBD2. CDR1 is SGHTA and CDR2 is FQGNSA in the germline V gene. The CDR3 sequence is 13 residues long. The ends lost 5 bases at V and 6 bases at J; junction bases unmatched: 7. The CDR3 spells CASSLLPGGEQYF. The CDR3 DNA reads as TGTGCCAGCAGCCTACTCCCGGGGGGCGAGCAGTACTTC.

The genes are TRBV7-9 and TRBJ1-1; D remains unclear. The germline CDR1 and CDR2 sequences are SEHNR and FQNEAQ (reference sequence). V shed 5 bases and J shed 0 bases, with 10 bases lying between them. The CDR3 totals 14 residues. Written as DNA, the CDR3 is TGTGCCAGCAGCGCCGGACGGCTGAACACTGAAGCTTTCTTT. It specifies CASSAGRLNTEAFF. The variable domain in full, with the rest retrieved from reference TRBV7-9 and TRBJ1-1, is DTGVSQNPRHKITKRGQNVTFRCDPISEHNRLYWYRQTLGQGPEFLTYFQNEAQLEKSRLLSDRFSAERPKGSFSTLEIQRTEQGDSAMYLCASSAGRLNTEAFFGQGTRLTVV.

V usage is TRBV4-1 and J usage is TRBJ1-4; no clear D gene. This CDR3 contains 15 residues. Trimming shortened V by 2 bases and J by 5 bases, and 12 bases separated the two germline ends. Per the germline V gene, CDR1 is MGHRA and CDR2 is YSYEKL. The CDR3 loop reads CASSQSAGPNEKLFF. The CDR3 bases are TGCGCCAGCAGCCAATCGGCAGGACCGAATGAAAAACTGTTTTTT.

Note on this clone: This same CDR3 is encoded by further DNA sequences in the sample. This chain joins TRBV11-2 and TRBJ2-1; no reliable D call. Germline V gives CDR1 SGHAT, CDR2 FQNNGV. The CDR3 spans 13 residues. V was shortened by 5 bases and J by 2 bases, with 7 bases between the two germline ends. CDR3 region: CASSPGTYNEQFF. The CDR3 bases are TGTGCCAGCAGCCCCGGAACCTACAATGAGCAGTTCTTC.

This clone has more than one count but fewer than ten. The gene calls are TRBV9 and TRBJ2-2; D is ambiguous. This CDR3 region has 15 residues. From germline, CDR1 is SGDLS and CDR2 YYNGEE. Trimming took 4 bases from V and 4 from J, leaving 14 bases between them. As DNA, the CDR3 is TGTGCCAGCAGCTCAGACCTGTCGGGCACCGGGGAGCTGTTTTTT. Translation gives CASSSDLSGTGELFF. The full variable domain, in which reference TRBV9 and TRBJ2-2 provide the parts outside the CDR3, is DSGVTQTPKHLITATGQRVTLRCSPRSGDLSVYWYQQSLDQGLQFLIQYYNGEERAKGNILERFSAQQFPDLHSELNLSSLELGDSALYFCASSSDLSGTGELFFGEGSRLTVL.

This clone was found a few times. This sequence joins TRBV7-7 and TRBJ1-3; a weak D match, TRBD1 (5 bases). The CDR3 spans 14 residues. Trimming removed 1 base from V and 4 bases from J, with 8 bases in between. CDR1 and CDR2 from the germline V gene are SSHAT and FNYEAQ (reference sequence). This chain's CDR3 is CASSLVGEGNTIYF. Here the CDR3 DNA reads TGTGCCAGCAGCTTAGTGGGGGAAGGAAACACCATATATTTT. Combining the CDR3 with reference TRBV7-7 and TRBJ1-3 gives the whole variable domain GAGVSQSPRYKVTKRGQDVTLRCDPISSHATLYWYQQALGQGPEFLTYFNYEAQPDKSGLPSDRFSAERPEGSISTLTIQRTEQRDSAMYRCASSLVGEGNTIYFGEGSWLTVV.

The chain links TRBV6-5 to TRBJ1-2; D ambiguous. Germline V gene lookup returns CDR1 MNHEY and CDR2 SVGAGI. This CDR3 region has 10 residues. With 5 bases removed from V and 7 bases from J, the gap between germline ends came to 5 bases. CDR3 nucleotide sequence: TGTGCCAGCAGTCCTCTTGGCTACACCTTC. This sequence encodes CASSPLGYTF.

V and J are TRBV6-5 and TRBJ2-3; 9 bases match TRBD2. CDR3 length: 14 residues. Germline V lookup: CDR1 MNHEY, CDR2 SVGAGI. With 6 bases clipped from V and 9 bases from J, the junction kept 10 bases outside the gene matches. The CDR3 is CASRLAGVTGTQYF. Here the CDR3 DNA reads TGTGCCAGCAGGTTAGCGGGAGTGACGGGAACGCAGTATTTT.